What follows are 9 T cell receptor beta chains derived from one specimen sequenced in a study of T-cell memory formation after mild COVID-19. TCRdb independently ran MiXCR on the 5' RACE reads; one entry per CDR3 protein. The profile covers around 140,000 distinct CDR3 sequences, with 6% to 7% appearing a single time and around 1.9% taken by the ten largest. The material sequenced was PBMCs or a T cell subset sorted from them (not recorded which). Source of these receptors: an adult woman who had mild COVID-19 (a few samples of this study predate the infection). Cell type and time point are not known.

In its sample, this clonotype was seen a few times. The chain links TRBV5-6 to TRBJ2-3; 8 nucleotides match TRBD2. The CDR3 is 16 residues long. The junction had 12 bases not matched to a gene; V was cut back by 3 bases and J by 6 bases. The germline V gene encodes CDR1 SGHDT and CDR2 YYEEEE. CDR3 nucleotides: TGTGCCAGCAGCTCCTTGGGACTAGATGATGGGGATACGCAGTATTTT. It codes for CASSSLGLDDGDTQYF.

This clonotype was observed at least ten times. The chain combines TRBV5-1 with TRBJ2-1; D ambiguous. Germline CDR1 and CDR2: SGHRS and YFSETQ. This CDR3 region has 15 residues. The V end was cut by 3 bases, the J end by 7 bases, with 17 bases between. The CDR3 DNA reads TGCGCCAGCAGCTCCACCGAACCCCCTGTGAATGAGCAGTTCTTC. Translating it yields CASSSTEPPVNEQFF.

This clonotype was seen at least ten times. The chain combines TRBV4-1 with TRBJ2-7, with D possibly being TRBD1 (5 bases). The germline CDR1 and CDR2 sequences are MGHRA and YSYEKL. CDR3 length: 18 amino acids. The V end was cut by 0 bases, the J end by 2 bases, with 20 bases between. DNA for the CDR3: TGCGCCAGCAGCCAAGAAAGATGGGGCCAGGGAAGGCCCTACGAGCAGTACTTC. This encodes CASSQERWGQGRPYEQYF.

This clonotype was counted ten times or more. In DNA, the CDR3 is TGTGCCAGCAGTTTAGGGAACAGGAACTATGGCTACACCTTC. Its protein product is CASSLGNRNYGYTF. The chain links TRBV12-3 or TRBV12-4 to TRBJ1-2; D might be TRBD1 (5 bases). This CDR3 has 14 amino acids. Trimming shortened V by 1 base and J by 2 bases, and 8 bases separated the two germline ends.

There are a few counts of this clonotype. This rearrangement joins TRBV12-3 or TRBV12-4 to TRBJ1-2, with D tentatively TRBD1 (5 bases). With 10 bases removed from V and 6 bases from J, the gap between germline ends came to 12 bases. There are 11 residues in the CDR3. CDR3 coding DNA: TGTGCCATCCGTCGACAGCATGGCTACACCTTC. This translates into CAIRRQHGYTF.

This clonotype has at least ten counts. The chain couples TRBV5-1 to TRBJ2-3, with TRBD2 matching 12 bases. The length of the CDR3 is 16 residues. Germline V gives CDR1 SGHRS, CDR2 YFSETQ. V lost 0 bases and J lost 3; bases outside the gene matches: 2. CDR3 nucleotides: TGCGCCAGCAGCTTGGCGACTAGCGGGGGAACAGATACGCAGTATTTT. It is translated as CASSLATSGGTDTQYF.

At least ten counts were recorded for this clonotype. V usage is TRBV5-1 and J usage is TRBJ2-1; the match to TRBD2 covers 7 bases. J gave up 7 bases and V 0 bases, and 7 bases lay outside the gene matches. The CDR3 has 15 residues. Germline V lookup: CDR1 SGHRS, CDR2 YFSETQ. Here the CDR3 DNA reads TGCGCCAGCAGCTTGGGAGGGAGGGCCGAGAATGAGCAGTTCTTC. This codes for CASSLGGRAENEQFF.

The genes are TRBV7-9 and TRBJ2-3; D is ambiguous. Trimming took off 5 bases at V and 4 bases at J, with 7 bases between the two ends. Germline V gene lookup returns CDR1 SEHNR and CDR2 FQNEAQ (reference sequence). This CDR3 contains 12 residues. The CDR3 loop is CASSPPSDTQYF. The CDR3 DNA sequence: TGTGCCAGCAGCCCTCCCTCAGATACGCAGTATTTT.

This clonotype has ten or more counts. This chain connects TRBV2 to TRBJ1-1; D not certain. Germline-derived CDR1 and CDR2 are SNHLY and FYNNEI. V was cut by 4 bases and J by 1 base, with 7 bases left in between. The CDR3 sequence is 13 residues long. This CDR3 reads CASSAAPNTEAFF. For the CDR3, the DNA is TGTGCCAGCAGTGCAGCTCCGAACACTGAAGCTTTCTTT.